This T cell receptor beta chain comes out of a study of Ad26.COV2.S vaccination and SARS-CoV-2 variants. Background on the study: Once, or twice with 56 days between doses, Ad26.COV2.S was given intramuscularly. General study results and limits: Vaccinees displayed broader spike-specific TCR repertoires than placebo recipients.

Sample treatment: some 20 received Ad26.COV2.S at low or high dose, single or two shots; several received placebo; per-sample allocation not given. After the first vaccine or placebo injection, samples were drawn on day 63. Remarks on this clone: The antigen is not known.

Produced via immunoSEQ multiplex PCR; TCRdb's table is partial and in-frame only. The sample has hundreds of thousands of clones; over 75% are singletons. The CDR3 is made up of 17 amino acids. Trimming cost V 4 bases and J 4 bases; bases outside gene matches: 9. Germline values: CDR1 LGHDT, CDR2 YNNKEL (reference sequence). V usage is TRBV3-1 (or the pseudogene TRBV3-2) and J usage is TRBJ2-2; 10 bases are a match to TRBD2. Here the sequenced sample was peripheral blood, taken in a trial of Ad26.COV2.S vaccine versus placebo. The TCR was taken from a person between 18 and 65 years old who received the Ad26.COV2.S COVID-19 vaccine or a placebo. CDR3 coding DNA: TGTGCCAGCAGCCTAGCGGGGGGCTTACATGTCACCGGGGAGCTGTTTTTT. Its translation is CASSLAGGLHVTGELFF.